Listed below are T cell receptor beta chains from one sample, sequenced in a study of shared T cell receptors in the human thymus. Profiling relied on immunoSEQ multiplex PCR, and the TCRdb table lists in-frame clones only, not all of them. The sample has about 660,000 clones, approximately 89% seen once. These data also featured in a second study, about human thymus T cells.

The sequencing input was thymocytes. The receptor source for this set is a boy under two years old with a congenital heart defect. The CDR3 runs from the conserved cysteine through the conserved F or W. A D gene is named only where the DNA matches it firmly. Part of the rows lack a size; the others show once, few, many or a class for expanded clones.

size	J	D	V	DNA	CDR3
once	TRBJ2-1	TRBD2	TRBV27	TGTGCCAGCAGTCCGACTAGCGGGGCTTACAATGAGCAGTTCTTC	CASSPTSGAYNEQFF
.	TRBJ1-2	TRBD1	TRBV7-9	TGTGCCAGCAGGGGACAGGGCAACTATGGCTACACCTTC	CASRGQGNYGYTF
.	TRBJ1-2	TRBD1	TRBV7-2	TGTGCCAGCAGCATAGGGACAGCGGCTAACTATGGCTACACCTTC	CASSIGTAANYGYTF
.	TRBJ2-7	TRBD2	TRBV28	TGTGCCAGCAGTTGTCCTAGCGGGAGCTGCTACGAGCAGTACTTC	CASSCPSGSCYEQYF
.	TRBJ1-2	TRBD1	TRBV4-3	TGCGCCAGCAGCCAAGATTTCGGGACAGGAGACGCCTACACCTTC	CASSQDFGTGDAYTF
.	TRBJ2-3	.	TRBV14	TGTGCCAGCAGCCACGACACGCAGCGGAGGGCAGATACGCAGTATTTT	CASSHDTQRRADTQYF
.	TRBJ2-1	TRBD2	TRBV9	TGTGCCAGCAGTCGTAGCGGGAGTGGCTACAATGAGCAGTTCTTC	CASSRSGSGYNEQFF
.	TRBJ2-5	.	TRBV4-1	TGCGCCAGCAGCCAAGTTGGAATGCGTGCCGGGGAGACCCAGTACTTC	CASSQVGMRAGETQYF
once	TRBJ1-2	.	TRBV7-9	TGTGCCAGCAGCTTAGAAAGCGTACCTGGCTACACCTTC	CASSLESVPGYTF
.	TRBJ2-7	TRBD2	TRBV11-2	TGTGCCAGCAGCCTATTCCGCGGGGGATCGCACTACGAGCAGTACTTC	CASSLFRGGSHYEQYF
.	TRBJ2-7	.	TRBV2	TGTGCCAGCAGTGAACGTCTAGCAGGGGTCCCCTCCTACGAGCAGTACTTC	CASSERLAGVPSYEQYF
.	TRBJ1-2	.	TRBV28	TGTGCCAGCAGTCCCGTGTCGACAGCCCCCACCTATGGCTACACCTTC	CASSPVSTAPTYGYTF
.	TRBJ2-1	TRBD2	TRBV14	TGTGCCAGCAGCTCCGGTACGATTAATAGCGGGGGGGCGGTTGAGCAGTTCTTC	CASSSGTINSGGAVEQFF
.	TRBJ2-7	TRBD1	TRBV14	TGTGCCAGCAGCCAAGATGGCGGGACAGGGGATTCTTTCGAGCAGTACTTC	CASSQDGGTGDSFEQYF
.	TRBJ1-2	TRBD1	TRBV5-4	TGTGCCAGCAGCACCCGGAGACAGGGTCTCTATGGCTACACCTTC	CASSTRRQGLYGYTF
once	TRBJ2-7	.	TRBV5-1	TGCGCCAGCGGACCCCGGGGGAGCTCCTACGAGCAGTACTTC	CASGPRGSSYEQYF
.	TRBJ1-1	TRBD1	TRBV14	TGTGCCAGCAGCTTGGGGGGGACAGGGGGAAGGAACACTGAAGCTTTCTTT	CASSLGGTGGRNTEAFF
.	TRBJ2-7	TRBD1	TRBV4-3	TGCGCCAGCAGCCAAGGTGCCCAGGGGGCGACCTACGAGCAGTACTTC	CASSQGAQGATYEQYF
.	TRBJ2-5	.	TRBV4-1	TGCGCCAGCAGCCAACACAGGGCCCAAGAGACCCAGTACTTC	CASSQHRAQETQYF
.	TRBJ2-6	.	TRBV6-1	TGTGCCAGCAGTGCAACAGGCTCTGGGGCCAACGTCCTGACTTTC	CASSATGSGANVLTF
.	TRBJ2-5	.	TRBV20-1	TGCAGTGCGGAATTCGGGGAGACCCAGTACTTC	CSAEFGETQYF
.	TRBJ1-1	.	TRBV6-1	TGTGCCAGCAGCTACGCGACAGCGAACACTGAAGCTTTCTTT	CASSYATANTEAFF
.	TRBJ2-3	TRBD2	TRBV4-3	TGCGCCAGCAGCCTCCAGTTAGTATTAGCGGGAGGCTCAGATACGCAGTATTTT	CASSLQLVLAGGSDTQYF
.	TRBJ2-7	.	TRBV7-6	TGTGCCAGCAGCCCACAGACAGGTCTCTCCTACGAGCAGTACTTC	CASSPQTGLSYEQYF
.	TRBJ1-1	TRBD1	TRBV10-3	TGTGCCATCAGTGACCCTAGGGCCCGGGACAGGGTGGGGAACACTGAAGCTTTCTTT	CAISDPRARDRVGNTEAFF
.	TRBJ1-1	.	TRBV7-2	TGTGCCAGCAGCTTTCGGGACAAGGTGAACACTGAAGCTTTCTTT	CASSFRDKVNTEAFF
.	TRBJ2-2	.	TRBV11-2	TGTGCCAGCAGCTTAGATCCCAGCAGGACCGGGGAGCTGTTTTTT	CASSLDPSRTGELFF
.	TRBJ1-2	.	TRBV7-9	TGTGCCAGCAGCCCATCAGGTCCGGCTAACTATGGCTACACCTTC	CASSPSGPANYGYTF
.	TRBJ2-7	.	TRBV15	TGTGCCACCAGCAGAACCAGGGACGAGCAGTACTTC	CATSRTRDEQYF
.	TRBJ2-6	TRBD2	TRBV4-3	TGCGCCAGCAGCCATCAACTAGCGGAGGCCTCTGGGGCCAACGTCCTGACTTTC	CASSHQLAEASGANVLTF
.	TRBJ2-1	.	TRBV19	TGTGCCAGTAGTATTGAGGCGGGGGCCTCTAATGAGCAGTTCTTC	CASSIEAGASNEQFF
.	TRBJ2-2	.	TRBV7-2	TGTGCCAGCAGCTTAAAAGTGGCGGGGAACTCGAACACCGGGGAGCTGTTTTTT	CASSLKVAGNSNTGELFF
.	TRBJ1-1	TRBD1	TRBV27	TGTGCCAGCAGTCCCGGACAGGGGGCGCCGATGAACACTGAAGCTTTCTTT	CASSPGQGAPMNTEAFF
.	TRBJ1-2	TRBD1	TRBV6-4	TGTGCCAGCAGGTCGGACAGGGGCGAGGGCTACACCTTC	CASRSDRGEGYTF
few	TRBJ2-7	TRBD2	TRBV11-2	TGTGCCAGCAGCTTAGATTGTAGACTAGCGGGATACTACGAGCAGTACTTC	CASSLDCRLAGYYEQYF
.	TRBJ1-3	TRBD1	TRBV18	TGTGCCAGCTCACCACGCCGCCGGGACAGGGACTCTGGAAACACCATATATTTT	CASSPRRRDRDSGNTIYF
.	TRBJ1-5	TRBD1	TRBV11-2	TGTGCCAGCAGCCCCAGGGGGCGTGGGCAGCCCCAGCATTTT	CASSPRGRGQPQHF
.	TRBJ1-4	TRBD1	TRBV29-1	TGCAGCGTACAGGGGGTAGGAGAAAAACTGTTTTTT	CSVQGVGEKLFF
.	TRBJ1-2	TRBD1	TRBV27	TGTGCCAGCAGTTCAGCCCAGGGGGCCACCTATGGCTACACCTTC	CASSSAQGATYGYTF
.	TRBJ1-2	.	TRBV27	TGTGCCAGCAATCCGGAAGGACACCTCGGGGGCTACACCTTC	CASNPEGHLGGYTF
.	TRBJ1-4	TRBD1	TRBV15	TGTGCCACCAGCAGAAGACAGGGGGTTGCAACTAATGAAAAACTGTTTTTT	CATSRRQGVATNEKLFF
.	TRBJ2-2	TRBD2	TRBV5-6	TGTGCCAGCAGCTTGTGGACTAGCGGGAGAGACACCGGGGAGCTGTTTTTT	CASSLWTSGRDTGELFF
.	TRBJ1-6	TRBD1	TRBV7-2	TGTGCCAGCAGCTCACCGGGACAGGCATATTCACCCCTCCACTTT	CASSSPGQAYSPLHF
.	TRBJ2-1	TRBD1	TRBV5-4	TGTGCCAGCCAGCGGGACAGGGAGGAAGGGAGCTCCTACAATGAGCAGTTCTTC	CASQRDREEGSSYNEQFF
once	TRBJ2-1	TRBD2	TRBV5-4	TGTGCCAGCAGCGCAATAGCGGGAGTGGTCTACAATGAGCAGTTCTTC	CASSAIAGVVYNEQFF
.	TRBJ2-7	TRBD1	TRBV5-1	TGCGCCAGCAGCCCGACAGGGCGTGGCTCCTACGAGCAGTACTTC	CASSPTGRGSYEQYF
.	TRBJ1-3	.	TRBV6-1	TGTGCCAGCAGTGAGAGCCTTACAGGCGGCTCTGGAAACACCATATATTTT	CASSESLTGGSGNTIYF
.	TRBJ2-7	.	TRBV6-5	TGTGCCAGCAGGGAAAACAGCTACGAGCAGTACTTC	CASRENSYEQYF
.	TRBJ1-1	.	TRBV29-1	TGCAGCGTTGGACAGAACACTGAAGCTTTCTTT	CSVGQNTEAFF
few	TRBJ2-7	.	TRBV18	TGTGCCAGCTCAACAGGGTTTCGATACGAGCAGTACTTC	CASSTGFRYEQYF
once	TRBJ2-2	.	TRBV5-1	TGCGCCAGCAGCTTGGCTCTAGGAAACACCGGGGAGCTGTTTTTT	CASSLALGNTGELFF
.	TRBJ2-7	.	TRBV28	TGTGCCAGCAGTCCGCCCTTCGACAGAACCTCCTACGAGCAGTACTTC	CASSPPFDRTSYEQYF
.	TRBJ2-5	.	TRBV2	TGTGCCAGCAGTGAAGCATGGGAGTCAGAGACCCAGTACTTC	CASSEAWESETQYF